In this sample, the clone carrying this T cell receptor beta chain turned up a few times. Its antigen is not identified. Second-dose recipients at about 4 or about 12 weeks were treated as one pooled group. This sample was included in a study of T cell responses to AZD1222 COVID-19 vaccine. Using immunoSEQ multiplex PCR, the repertoire was profiled, and TCRdb retains in-frame clones only, with some absent. The table records about 150,000 clones, over 85% of them present only once. Trimming cost V 1 base and J 6 bases, with 15 bases left between them. CDR1 is LNHNV and CDR2 is YYDKDF in the germline V gene (reference sequence). The CDR3 extends over 15 amino acids. General study findings and limits: Donors were largely white British and mainly female; clonal diversity was possibly underestimated. In the spike-specific TCR repertoire, nearly half reportedly target unmutated variant regions. Vaccine-associated CD4 TCRs ranged over spike, dominating at 160-218 and 743-854.

Sequenced material: peripheral blood, taken 28 days after the second AZD1222 dose. This receptor was obtained from an adult who received the AZD1222 COVID-19 vaccine. This chain joins TRBV15 and TRBJ1-2; D is undetermined. The CDR3 DNA is TGTGCCACCAGCAGAGCGGCGAAAGGGTCTCATGGCTACACCTTC. This codes for CATSRAAKGSHGYTF.